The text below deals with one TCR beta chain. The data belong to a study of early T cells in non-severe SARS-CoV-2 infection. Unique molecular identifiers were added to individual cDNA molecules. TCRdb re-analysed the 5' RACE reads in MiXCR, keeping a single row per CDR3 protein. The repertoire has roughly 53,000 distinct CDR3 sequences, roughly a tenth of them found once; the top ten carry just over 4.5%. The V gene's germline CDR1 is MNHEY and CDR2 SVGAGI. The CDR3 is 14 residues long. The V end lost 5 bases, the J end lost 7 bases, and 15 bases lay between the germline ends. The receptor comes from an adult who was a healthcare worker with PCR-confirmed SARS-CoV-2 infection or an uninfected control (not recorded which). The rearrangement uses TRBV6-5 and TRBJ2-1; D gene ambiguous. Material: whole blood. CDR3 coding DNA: TGTGCCAGCAGTCCCTCGGAGTTTAGTAATGAGCAGTTCTTC. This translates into CASSPSEFSNEQFF.